What follows is one T cell receptor (beta chain) and its context. The target antigen is unknown. Extraction and reverse transcription of RNA yielded cDNA as the sequencing template. Measured with immunoSEQ multiplex PCR; TCRdb has only the in-frame clones, and not every one. The sample carries approximately 98,000 clones, roughly 60% recorded once. Cell sorting was applied to PBMCs, and CD4+ and CD8+ T cells were collected. This sample was included in a study of CD8+ T cells in alopecia areata. V lost 9 bases to trimming and J lost 3 bases, with 12 bases between them. The CDR3 is made up of 12 amino acids. Germline CDR1 SNHLY, CDR2 FYNNEI. General study findings and limits: Mice gave a clearer picture of TCR sharing than patients did, possibly for HLA-related reasons. Sequence data from scalp samples additionally include resident alphabeta T cells of normal skin. An increase in clonality over normal scalp was evident in lesional scalp, especially alopecia totalis/universalis.

The V and J genes are TRBV2 and TRBJ2-7; D may correspond to TRBD1 or TRBD2 (5 bases each). The TCR was taken from a human donor in good health. Source material: CD8+ T cells sorted from blood. CDR3 DNA sequence: TGTGCCAGTGGGGACCCAGTCTACGAGCAGTACTTC. Translation gives CASGDPVYEQYF.